Below are 21 T cell receptor beta chains sequenced from a single sample in a study of T cell changes during pregnancy in multiple sclerosis. Assay used: immunoSEQ multiplex PCR; TCRdb lists only in-frame clones, some missing. The table records some 97,000 clones, over 85% of them present only once. The material sequenced was peripheral blood, taken in the second trimester of pregnancy. Receptors originate from a female donor with multiple sclerosis, enrolled in a pregnancy study.

V is TRBV6-7 and J is TRBJ2-2; D possibly corresponds to TRBD2 (5 bases). TRBV6-7 is placed among ORFs of uncertain function. The CDR3 contains 15 residues. V was trimmed by 6 bases and J by 4 bases, leaving 15 bases between them. The CDR3 loop reads CASRYEREPTGELFF. In DNA form, the CDR3 reads TGTGCCAGCAGATACGAGAGGGAACCCACCGGGGAGCTGTTTTTT.

The chain couples TRBV4-1 to TRBJ1-2; the D gene is possibly TRBD1 (5 bases). V lost 0 bases and J 0 bases, leaving 8 bases between the germline ends. The CDR3 sequence is 15 residues long. Germline V lookup: CDR1 MGHRA, CDR2 YSYEKL. CDR3 protein: CASSQEQTANYGYTF. As DNA, the CDR3 is TGCGCCAGCAGCCAAGAGCAGACAGCTAACTATGGCTACACCTTC.

The V and J genes are TRBV27 and TRBJ2-4; D possibly corresponds to TRBD1 (5 bases). CDR3 length: 16 residues. Germline V lookup: CDR1 MNHEY, CDR2 SMNVEV (reference sequence). V lost 2 bases and J lost 0, with 11 bases in between. In DNA form, the CDR3 reads TGTGCCAGCAGTTTAGGGCAGGGCTTAGCCAAAAACATTCAGTACTTC. This gives the protein CASSLGQGLAKNIQYF.

The rearrangement uses TRBV5-1 and TRBJ1-1, with D unclear. Trimming took off 2 bases at V and 2 bases at J, with 10 bases between the two ends. CDR3 length equals 14 residues. Germline V lookup: CDR1 SGHRS, CDR2 YFSETQ. The CDR3 region is CASSFPGRNTEAFF. The CDR3 bases are TGCGCCAGCAGCTTCCCGGGGAGAAACACTGAAGCTTTCTTT.

The genes are TRBV9 and TRBJ2-2; D unclear. V lost 0 bases, J lost 6 bases, and 9 bases lay in between. From germline, CDR1 is SGDLS and CDR2 YYNGEE. The CDR3 spans 14 residues. CDR3 sequence: CASSVDPYPGELFF. As DNA, the CDR3 is TGTGCCAGCAGCGTAGACCCCTATCCCGGGGAGCTGTTTTTT.

This clone appeared a few times. V is TRBV30 and J is TRBJ1-1; TRBD1 aligns across 9 bases. The J segment lost 11 bases and the V segment lost 7 bases, leaving 14 bases of the junction unmatched. Germline lookup yields CDR1 GTSNPN and CDR2 SVGIG (reference sequence). There are 13 residues in the CDR3. The CDR3 nucleotides are TGTGCCTTTCTGGGACAGGGACGTGGTGGGGCTTTCTTT. It translates to CAFLGQGRGGAFF.

The genes are TRBV6-5 and TRBJ1-2, with 7 bases identical to TRBD1. After removal of 5 bases from V and 7 bases from J, the junction contained 4 bases not matched to a gene. The CDR3 length is 12 residues. Germline lookup yields CDR1 MNHEY and CDR2 SVGAGI. The CDR3 DNA sequence: TGTGCCAGCAGTACAGGGGATGTTGGCTACACCTTC. Protein product: CASSTGDVGYTF.

This chain links TRBV9 with TRBJ2-3, with 12 bases lining up with TRBD2. The trim removed 0 bases at V and 1 base at J, leaving 0 bases unmatched. The CDR3 sequence is 16 residues long. Germline V gene sequence: CDR1 SGDLS, CDR2 YYNGEE. CDR3 sequence reads: CASSVGTSGGTDTQYF. CDR3 coding DNA: TGTGCCAGCAGCGTAGGGACTAGCGGGGGCACAGATACGCAGTATTTT.

The V and J genes are TRBV6-1 and TRBJ2-4; 7 bases line up with TRBD1. The CDR3 has 16 residues. Germline CDR1 reads MNHNS; CDR2 reads SASEGT. V was clipped by 2 bases and J by 0 bases; unmatched bases: 4. The CDR3, as DNA: TGTGCCAGCAGTGAACTACAGGGGTTAGCCAAAAACATTCAGTACTTC. Its protein product is CASSELQGLAKNIQYF.

The rearrangement joins TRBV6-1 to TRBJ1-6; a weak D match, TRBD1 (5 bases). In germline, CDR1 is MNHNS, CDR2 SASEGT. The CDR3 consists of 15 residues. Deletions cut 4 bases from V and 10 bases from J, with 17 bases between. CDR3 sequence: CASSADQGAVSPLHF. The CDR3 DNA sequence: TGTGCCAGCAGTGCCGATCAGGGTGCAGTATCACCCCTCCACTTT.

The chain combines TRBV19 with TRBJ2-5; TRBD2 matches at 12 bases. Trimming cost V 9 bases and J 2 bases; bases outside gene matches: 4. The CDR3 extends over 14 amino acids. Germline loops: CDR1 LNHDA, CDR2 SQIVND (reference sequence). CDR3: CASSTSGGQETQYF. The CDR3 DNA reads TGTGCCAGCTCGACTAGCGGGGGTCAAGAGACCCAGTACTTC.

The chain recombines TRBV7-2 with TRBJ2-1, with D possibly matching TRBD2 (6 bases). The CDR3 extends over 15 amino acids. Germline V gene lookup returns CDR1 SGHTA and CDR2 FQGNSA. Trimming cost V 1 base and J 2 bases, with 9 bases left between them. CDR3 sequence reads: CASSLGGGTYNEQFF. In nucleotides, the CDR3 is TGTGCCAGCAGCTTAGGGGGAGGTACCTACAATGAGCAGTTCTTC.

In its sample, this clone was seen once. The genes are TRBV27 and TRBJ2-4, with a weak D call TRBD2 (6 bases). The CDR3 contains 17 residues. The ends were cut back, 0 bases at V and 0 bases at J, with 12 bases in the middle. Germline CDR1 MNHEY, CDR2 SMNVEV (reference sequence). CDR3 in amino acids: CASSLSGGMGAKNIQYF. CDR3 sequence (DNA): TGTGCCAGCAGTTTATCGGGCGGGATGGGAGCCAAAAACATTCAGTACTTC.

This clone appeared a single time. The chain links TRBV6-5 to TRBJ1-1; a weak D match, TRBD1 (5 bases). Trimming removed 8 bases from V and 0 bases from J, with 7 bases in between. This CDR3 has 12 residues. Germline-derived CDR1 and CDR2 are MNHEY and SVGAGI. CDR3 DNA: TGTGCCAGCGGAGGGGTGAACACTGAAGCTTTCTTT. It translates to CASGGVNTEAFF.

A remark on this clone: The junction and the germline gene differ at one end; a read error may be behind it. At the DNA level, this CDR3 is encoded by other sequences in the same sample as well. The chain is built from TRBV9 and TRBJ1-1, with D possibly being TRBD1 (5 bases). CDR3 length: 14 residues. The germline V gene encodes CDR1 SGDLS and CDR2 YYNGEE. As DNA, the CDR3 is TGTGCTAGCAGTGCAGGGTTGTGGGACACTGAAGCTTTCTTT. Encoded protein: CASSAGLWDTEAFF.

CDR3 loop: CASSSGHLSGSGYGYTF. The CDR3 coding sequence is TGCGCCAGCAGCTCGGGACATCTGTCAGGGAGCGGCTATGGCTACACCTTC. The chain couples TRBV5-1 to TRBJ1-2; D possibly corresponds to TRBD1 (6 bases). This CDR3 has 17 amino acids. Trimming removed 3 bases from V and 4 bases from J, with 22 bases in between. Per the germline V gene, CDR1 is SGHRS and CDR2 is YFSETQ.

The genes are TRBV9 and TRBJ2-7; no clear D. CDR1 SGDLS and CDR2 YYNGEE come from the germline V gene. This CDR3 region has 13 residues. The V end lost 1 base, the J end lost 1 base, and 6 bases lay between the germline ends. CDR3 region: CASSVTASYEQYF. CDR3 coding DNA: TGTGCCAGCAGCGTAACAGCATCCTACGAGCAGTACTTC.

The chain is built from TRBV5-1 and TRBJ2-2; TRBD2 matches 12 bases. The V and J ends lost 7 bases and 3 bases, in that order; junction bases with no gene match: 1. The CDR3 contains 14 residues. Per germline, CDR1 SGHRS and CDR2 YFSETQ. CDR3 amino acids: CASRLAGDTGELFF. CDR3 DNA sequence: TGCGCCAGCCGACTAGCGGGGGACACCGGGGAGCTGTTTTTT.

The chain joins TRBV5-1 to TRBJ2-1, with TRBD2 as a possible D gene (5 bases). This CDR3 contains 14 residues. V lost 0 bases to trimming and J lost 7 bases, with 11 bases between them. Germline lookup yields CDR1 SGHRS and CDR2 YFSETQ. The CDR3 spells CASSLVGWRNEQFF. The DNA of the CDR3 is TGCGCCAGCAGCTTGGTGGGCTGGAGGAATGAGCAGTTCTTC.

The CDR3 here is CASSLGQGGETQYF. In nucleotides, the CDR3 is TGCGCCAGCAGCTTGGGACAGGGGGGTGAGACCCAGTACTTC. The chain employs TRBV5-1 and TRBJ2-5; 9 bases agree with TRBD1. The trim removed 0 bases at V and 5 bases at J, leaving 2 bases unmatched. Per the germline V gene, CDR1 is SGHRS and CDR2 is YFSETQ. The CDR3 covers 14 residues.

The V call is TRBV7-3, the J call TRBJ2-1; 14 bases are a match to TRBD2. V lost 6 bases, J lost 10 bases, and 8 bases stayed unmatched. CDR3 length: 15 amino acids. CDR1 and CDR2 from the germline V gene are SGHTA and FQGTGA. The DNA of the CDR3 is TGTGCCAGCAGTCCGGGACTAGCGGGAGTATGGGAGCAGTTCTTC. Translated, it gives CASSPGLAGVWEQFF. Filled out from reference TRBV7-3 and TRBJ2-1, the complete variable domain reads GAGVSQTPSNKVTEKGKYVELRCDPISGHTALYWYRQSLGQGPEFLIYFQGTGAADDSGLPNDRFFAVRPEGSVSTLKIQRTERGDSAVYLCASSPGLAGVWEQFFGPGTRLTVL.